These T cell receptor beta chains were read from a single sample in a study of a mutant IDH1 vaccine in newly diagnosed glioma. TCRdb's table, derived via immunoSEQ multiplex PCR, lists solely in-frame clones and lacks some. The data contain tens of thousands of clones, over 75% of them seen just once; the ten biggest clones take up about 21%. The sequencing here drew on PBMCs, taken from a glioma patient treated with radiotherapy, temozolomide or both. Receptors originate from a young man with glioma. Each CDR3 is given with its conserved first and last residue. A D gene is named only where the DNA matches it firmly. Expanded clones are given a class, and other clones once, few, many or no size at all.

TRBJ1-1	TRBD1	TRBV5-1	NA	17	CASSRGQGATQNTEAFF	TGCGCCAGCAGCAGGGGACAGGGGGCGACCCAAAACACTGAAGCTTTCTTT
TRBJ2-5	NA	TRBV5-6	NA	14	CASSLMTNQETQYF	TGTGCCAGCAGCTTGATGACTAACCAAGAGACCCAGTACTTC
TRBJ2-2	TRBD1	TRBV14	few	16	CASSQAGQGRGVELFF	TGTGCCAGCAGCCAAGCGGGACAGGGGCGTGGAGTGGAGCTGTTTTTT
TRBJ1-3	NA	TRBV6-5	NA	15	CASRDDRISGNTIYF	TGTGCCAGCAGAGACGACAGGATCTCTGGAAACACCATATATTTT
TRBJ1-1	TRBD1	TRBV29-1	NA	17	CSVGPRDRAGMNTEAFF	TGCAGCGTGGGCCCACGGGACAGGGCAGGAATGAACACTGAAGCTTTCTTT
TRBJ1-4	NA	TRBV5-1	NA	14	CASSLSEGNRDLFF	TGCGCCAGCAGCTTGTCGGAGGGGAACAGGGATCTGTTTTTT
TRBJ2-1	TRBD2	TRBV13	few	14	CASSRSGGYNEQFF	TGTGCCAGCAGCAGGAGCGGGGGTTACAATGAGCAGTTCTTC
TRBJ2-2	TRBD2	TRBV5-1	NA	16	CASSLRLAGGTGELFF	TGCGCCAGCAGCCTTCGACTAGCGGGAGGAACCGGGGAGCTGTTTTTT
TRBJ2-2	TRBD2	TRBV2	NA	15	CASSVGGGNTGELFF	TGTGCCAGCAGTGTAGGCGGGGGGAACACCGGGGAGCTGTTTTTT
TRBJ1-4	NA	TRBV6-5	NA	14	CASSAGWTSEKLFF	TGTGCCAGCAGCGCCGGATGGACGTCCGAAAAACTGTTTTTT
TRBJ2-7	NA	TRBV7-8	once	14	CASRNRGGTGEQYF	TGTGCCAGCAGGAACCGCGGGGGCACGGGTGAGCAGTACTTC
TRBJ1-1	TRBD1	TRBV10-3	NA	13	CAINRDSGTEAFF	TGTGCCATCAATCGGGACAGTGGGACTGAAGCTTTCTTT
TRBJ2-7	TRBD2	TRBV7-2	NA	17	CASSPGLAGGDTYEQYF	TGTGCCAGCAGCCCGGGACTAGCGGGAGGAGACACCTACGAGCAGTACTTC
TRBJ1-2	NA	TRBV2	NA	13	CASSEAVAGGYTF	TGTGCCAGCAGTGAAGCGGTTGCAGGAGGCTACACCTTC
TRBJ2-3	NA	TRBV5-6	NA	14	CASSLAGRSDTQYF	TGTGCCAGCAGCTTGGCGGGCCGGTCGGATACGCAGTATTTT
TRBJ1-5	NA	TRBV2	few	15	CASRESGYSNQPQHF	TGTGCCAGCAGGGAGTCAGGCTATAGCAATCAGCCCCAGCATTTT
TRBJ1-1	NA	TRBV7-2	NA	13	CASSLEMNTEAFF	TGTGCCAGCAGCTTAGAAATGAACACTGAAGCTTTCTTT
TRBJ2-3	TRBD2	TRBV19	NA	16	CASSIGLSGGTDTQYF	TGTGCCAGTAGTATAGGCCTAAGCGGGGGCACAGATACGCAGTATTTT
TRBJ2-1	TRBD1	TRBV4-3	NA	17	CASSRRTGTDGRNEQFF	TGCGCCAGCAGCCGGCGAACCGGGACAGATGGGAGAAATGAGCAGTTCTTC
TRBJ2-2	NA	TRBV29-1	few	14	CSVDRGANTGELFF	TGCAGCGTTGATCGGGGGGCAAACACCGGGGAGCTGTTTTTT
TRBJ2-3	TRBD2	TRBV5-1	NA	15	CASSTRLAGGDTQYF	TGCGCCAGCAGCACCAGACTAGCGGGAGGAGATACGCAGTATTTT
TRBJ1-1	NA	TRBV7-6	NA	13	CASSWAENTEAFF	TGTGCCAGCAGCTGGGCCGAGAACACTGAAGCTTTCTTT
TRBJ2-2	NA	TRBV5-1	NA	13	CASKVPNTGELFF	TGCGCCAGCAAAGTCCCGAACACCGGGGAGCTGTTTTTT
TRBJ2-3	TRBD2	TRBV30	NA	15	CAWSGTSGRTDTQYF	TGTGCCTGGAGTGGGACTAGCGGGAGGACAGATACGCAGTATTTT
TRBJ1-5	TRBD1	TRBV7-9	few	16	CASSLGTGGFNQPQHF	TGTGCCAGCAGCTTAGGGACAGGGGGTTTCAATCAGCCCCAGCATTTT
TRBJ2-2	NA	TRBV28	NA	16	CASSPIGLMSPGELFF	TGTGCCAGCAGTCCTATTGGGCTAATGAGCCCCGGGGAGCTGTTTTTT
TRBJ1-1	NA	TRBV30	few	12	CAWSPTGTQAFF	TGTGCCTGGAGTCCGACCGGGACACAAGCTTTCTTT
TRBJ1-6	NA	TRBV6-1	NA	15	CASDRGGLSNSPLHF	TGTGCCAGCGACCGGGGCGGGTTAAGCAATTCACCCCTCCACTTT
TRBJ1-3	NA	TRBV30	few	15	CAWSVLYDSGNTIYF	TGTGCCTGGAGTGTACTGTACGACTCTGGAAACACCATATATTTT
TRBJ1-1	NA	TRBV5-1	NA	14	CASSLLAQNTEAFF	TGCGCCAGCAGCTTGTTGGCCCAGAACACTGAAGCTTTCTTT
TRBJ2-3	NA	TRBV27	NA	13	CASSPYDTDTQYF	TGTGCCAGCAGTCCATACGACACAGATACGCAGTATTTT
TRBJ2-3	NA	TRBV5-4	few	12	CASSLPTDTQYF	TGTGCCAGCAGCTTGCCCACAGATACGCAGTATTTT
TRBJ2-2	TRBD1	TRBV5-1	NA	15	CASSLEGQGTGELFF	TGCGCCAGCAGCTTGGAGGGACAGGGGACCGGGGAGCTGTTTTTT
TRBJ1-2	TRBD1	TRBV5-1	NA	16	CASSPRSGQVNYGYTF	TGCGCCAGCAGCCCCCGGTCGGGACAGGTTAACTATGGCTACACCTTC
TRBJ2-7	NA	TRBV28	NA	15	CASSPGTAISYEQYF	TGTGCCAGCAGTCCCGGGACCGCTATCTCCTACGAGCAGTACTTC
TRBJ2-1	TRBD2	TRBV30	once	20	CAWSVPRSWRWREGRDEQFF	TGTGCCTGGAGTGTACCCAGAAGTTGGAGGTGGCGGGAGGGCCGAGATGAGCAGTTCTTC
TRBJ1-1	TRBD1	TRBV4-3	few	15	CASSQTSTGRAEAFF	TGCGCCAGCAGCCAAACATCGACAGGGAGGGCTGAAGCTTTCTTT
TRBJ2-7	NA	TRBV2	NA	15	CASSEERRAFYEQYF	TGTGCCAGCAGTGAAGAACGGAGAGCATTTTACGAGCAGTACTTC
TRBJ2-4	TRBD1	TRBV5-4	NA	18	CASSPDRGNGRAKNIQYF	TGTGCCAGCAGCCCGGACAGGGGGAATGGGAGGGCCAAAAACATTCAGTACTTC
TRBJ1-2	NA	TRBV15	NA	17	CATKEGLNPPTQYGYTF	TGTGCCACCAAGGAGGGGTTAAATCCCCCTACCCAATATGGCTACACCTTC
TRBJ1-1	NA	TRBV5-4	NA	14	CASSMGDIDTEAFF	TGTGCCAGCAGCATGGGGGATATCGACACTGAAGCTTTCTTT
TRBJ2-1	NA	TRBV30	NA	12	CAWSLFGKGQFF	TGTGCCTGGAGTTTATTTGGGAAGGGGCAGTTCTTC
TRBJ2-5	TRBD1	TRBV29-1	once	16	CSVELARTGGVSPQYF	TGCAGCGTTGAATTAGCCCGGACAGGGGGCGTTAGTCCCCAGTACTTC
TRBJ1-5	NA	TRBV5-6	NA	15	CASSLWGSGNQPQHF	TGTGCCAGCAGCTTGTGGGGGAGCGGCAATCAGCCCCAGCATTTT
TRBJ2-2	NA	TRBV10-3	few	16	CAITGQGPPNTGELFF	TGTGCCATCACGGGTCAGGGGCCCCCCAACACCGGGGAGCTGTTTTTT
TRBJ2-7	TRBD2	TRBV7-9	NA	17	CASSLAPQGSGGYEQYF	TGTGCCAGCAGCTTAGCCCCCCAGGGAAGCGGGGGTTACGAGCAGTACTTC
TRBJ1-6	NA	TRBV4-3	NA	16	CASSQVVRRENSPLHF	TGCGCCAGCAGCCAAGTGGTTCGGAGAGAAAATTCACCCCTCCACTTT
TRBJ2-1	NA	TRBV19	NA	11	CASTRDNEQFF	TGTGCCAGTACTAGGGACAATGAGCAGTTCTTC
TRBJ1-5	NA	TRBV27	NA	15	CASSLGGVFGKPQHF	TGTGCCAGCAGTTTAGGGGGGGTATTCGGGAAGCCCCAGCATTTT
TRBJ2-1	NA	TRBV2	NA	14	CASRTDQELNEQFF	TGTGCCAGCCGCACAGACCAGGAATTAAATGAGCAGTTCTTC
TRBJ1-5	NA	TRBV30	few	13	CAWSEDSNQPQHF	TGTGCCTGGAGTGAGGACAGCAATCAGCCCCAGCATTTT
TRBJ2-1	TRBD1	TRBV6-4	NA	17	CASSDPRTGGPYNEQFF	TGTGCCAGCAGTGATCCACGGACAGGGGGGCCCTACAATGAGCAGTTCTTC
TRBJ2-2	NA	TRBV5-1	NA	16	CASSPGPGDLTGELFF	TGCGCCAGCAGCCCTGGGCCAGGGGACCTCACCGGGGAGCTGTTTTTT
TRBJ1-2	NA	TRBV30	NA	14	CAWSLGAGSGGYTF	TGTGCCTGGAGTCTGGGGGCTGGGTCAGGAGGCTACACCTTC
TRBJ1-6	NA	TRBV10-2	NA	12	CASSQTVTALHF	TGCGCCAGCAGTCAAACAGTCACGGCCCTCCACTTT
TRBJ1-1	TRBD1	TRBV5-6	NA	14	CASSRTGANTEAFF	TGTGCCAGCAGCCGGACAGGGGCGAACACTGAAGCTTTCTTT
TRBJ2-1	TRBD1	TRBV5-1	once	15	CASSQRGQGYNEQFF	TGCGCCAGCAGCCAACGGGGACAGGGGTACAATGAGCAGTTCTTC
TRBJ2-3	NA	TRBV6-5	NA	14	CASSESRGTDTQYF	TGTGCCAGCAGTGAATCCCGGGGCACAGATACGCAGTATTTT
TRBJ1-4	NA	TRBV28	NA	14	CASSFREGNEKLFF	TGTGCCAGCAGTTTCAGGGAGGGTAATGAAAAACTGTTTTTT